This T cell receptor (beta chain) was captured by sequencing in a study of technical replicates of blood from a handful of donors. Sequencing used immunoSEQ multiplex PCR; TCRdb keeps in-frame clones, though not all of them. Seen here are about 68,000 clones, 95% to 97% observed once, and the top ten hold roughly 0.25%. The clonotype comes from a human donor in good health. Sequences were obtained from T cells isolated from PBMCs.

CDR3 sequence: CASSLVVYAGELFF. DNA of the CDR3: TGTGCCAGCAGCTTAGTAGTCTACGCCGGGGAGCTGTTTTTT. V and J are TRBV11-2 and TRBJ2-2; D not resolved. The CDR3 sequence is 14 residues long. V gave up 1 base and J gave up 6 bases, with 9 bases separating them. In germline, CDR1 is SGHAT, CDR2 FQNNGV.